This is a list of T cell receptor beta chains from one sample in a study of response to subunit inactivated influenza vaccine. TCRdb independently ran MiXCR on the RT-PCR reads; one entry per CDR3 protein. The data hold around 480,000 distinct CDR3 sequences, with 10% to 11% observed a single time. The specimen comprised PBMCs from blood, sampled roughly 48 days after vaccination. All receptors derive from a man between 50 and 59 years old who received an inactivated influenza vaccine. Both conserved end residues are part of each CDR3. D genes are given only for firm matches. Size is stated for part of the rows, as once, few or many counts, or as a class when the clone is expanded.

D gene,J gene,clone size,V gene,CDR3 DNA,CDR3 protein
TRBD2,TRBJ2-5,-,TRBV24-1,TGTGCCACCAGTGGTTCCAGCGGGGCGTACCAAGAGACCCAGTACTTC,CATSGSSGAYQETQYF
-,TRBJ1-2,few,TRBV3-1,TGTGCCGGGAGTACAGCTAACTATGGCTACACCTTC,CAGSTANYGYTF
-,TRBJ1-5,few,TRBV2,TGTGCCAGCAGAATCTATAGCAATCAGCCCCAGCATTTT,CASRIYSNQPQHF
-,TRBJ2-1,many,TRBV20-1,TGCAGTGCTAGGGGTGGGGGTCCTTACAATGAGCAGTTCTTC,CSARGGGPYNEQFF
-,TRBJ1-6,few,TRBV9,TGTGCCAGCAGCGTAGATGAGGGGCGCGGATCACCCCTCCACTTT,CASSVDEGRGSPLHF
-,TRBJ2-3,-,TRBV28,TGTGCCAGCAGTTTGTCGTGGAGCCGCAAGTATTTT,CASSLSWSRKYF
-,TRBJ2-3,few,TRBV7-2,TGTGCCAGCAGCTTAGTTCTTCTCTCCACAGATACGCAGTATTTT,CASSLVLLSTDTQYF
TRBD2,TRBJ2-1,-,TRBV24-1,TGTGCCACCAGTGATTGGACTAGCGGGGGCTACAATAAGCAGTTCTTC,CATSDWTSGGYNKQFF
-,TRBJ2-3,-,TRBV28,TGTGCCAGCCGACAGGGACTTTCGGGCACAGATACGCAGTATTTT,CASRQGLSGTDTQYF
TRBD1,TRBJ2-5,few,TRBV29-1,TGCAGCGCCTCCTGGGCAGGGGGTGACCAAGAGACCCAGTACTTC,CSASWAGGDQETQYF
TRBD1,TRBJ1-2,-,TRBV11-2,TGTGCCAGCAGCCCCCGGGACAGGTGGAACTATGGCTACACCTTC,CASSPRDRWNYGYTF
-,TRBJ1-6,-,TRBV6-1,TGTGCCAGCATAAAAGTCCGTAATTCACCCCTCCACTTT,CASIKVRNSPLHF
-,TRBJ1-1,many,TRBV20-1,TGCAGTGCTCCCAGCCAAGCTAAAGAAGCTTTCTTT,CSAPSQAKEAFF
-,TRBJ1-1,-,TRBV20-1,TGCAGTGCTAGAGATCCCCGGGGTGTTGACACTGAAGCTTTCTTT,CSARDPRGVDTEAFF
TRBD2,TRBJ2-5,few,TRBV10-3,TGTGCCATCAGTGGAGGACTAGAAGTCCAAGAGACCCAGTACTTC,CAISGGLEVQETQYF
TRBD1,TRBJ1-2,-,TRBV20-1,TGCAGTGCTAGCCCTAGCCCGACTGACAGGGAAGGCTACACCTTC,CSASPSPTDREGYTF
-,TRBJ2-7,-,TRBV5-4,TGTGCCAGCAGCTTCTCCGGGAACTACGAGCAGTACTTC,CASSFSGNYEQYF
-,TRBJ2-1,-,TRBV20-1,TGCAGTGCCGGCAGGGGGGCGGATGAGCAGTTCTTC,CSAGRGADEQFF
TRBD2,TRBJ2-1,many,TRBV20-1,TGCAGTGCTATAAACCTAGCGGGCAATGAGCAGTTCTTC,CSAINLAGNEQFF
-,TRBJ1-1,many,TRBV20-1,TGCAGTGCTAGGCGCCTGGACACTGAAGCTTTCTTT,CSARRLDTEAFF
TRBD1,TRBJ2-7,few,TRBV6-1,TGTGCCAGCAGAACTACCGGGACAGGGGGTTACGAGCAGTACTTC,CASRTTGTGGYEQYF
TRBD1,TRBJ2-3,few,TRBV7-2,TGTGCCAGCAGCCCGGGACAGGGGGCGAATACGCAGTATTTT,CASSPGQGANTQYF
TRBD1,TRBJ2-2,-,TRBV9,TGTGCCAGCAGCGCAACAGGGGACACCGGGGAGCTGTTTTTT,CASSATGDTGELFF
TRBD1,TRBJ2-7,few,TRBV6-2/TRBV6-3,TGTGCCAGCAGTTACCCGATCTCGGGACAGGGGGCTGGACGGGTCTACGAGCAGTACTTC,CASSYPISGQGAGRVYEQYF
-,TRBJ2-7,few,TRBV18,TGTGCCAGCTCAGGGGGTAACAACGAGCAGTACTTC,CASSGGNNEQYF
TRBD1,TRBJ2-1,-,TRBV6-1,TGTGCCAGCAGCCTAGGGACAGGGGCGATTAATGAGCAGTTCTTC,CASSLGTGAINEQFF
-,TRBJ2-1,few,TRBV5-1,TGCGCCAGCAGCTTCAAGTACAATGAGCAGTTCTTC,CASSFKYNEQFF
TRBD1,TRBJ1-5,few,TRBV4-1,TGCGCCAGCAGCCAAGGGCAGGGGGGTCAGCCCCAGCATTTT,CASSQGQGGQPQHF
TRBD1,TRBJ1-5,many,TRBV20-1,TGCAGTGCTAGAAAGACAGGGCAGAGCAATCAGCCCCAGCATTTT,CSARKTGQSNQPQHF
TRBD1,TRBJ1-4,few,TRBV7-8,TGTGCCAGCAGCAGTCTCAGGGGGCAAGGTGAAAAACTGTTTTTT,CASSSLRGQGEKLFF
TRBD1,TRBJ2-2,few,TRBV7-2,TGTGCCAGCAGTTTACAGGGGGCGGTCGTAACCGGGGAGCTGTTTTTT,CASSLQGAVVTGELFF
-,TRBJ1-1,-,TRBV28,TGTGCCAGCAGTTTAAGCCGACCTGAAGCTTTCTTT,CASSLSRPEAFF
TRBD2,TRBJ2-1,-,TRBV5-6,TGTGCCAGCAGCCTACCTAGCGGGAGGTCGCTATACAATGAGCAGTTCTTC,CASSLPSGRSLYNEQFF
-,TRBJ1-1,-,TRBV12-3/TRBV12-4,TGTGCCAGCAGTAGGGACTCCATGGGTGAAGCTTTCTTT,CASSRDSMGEAFF
TRBD2,TRBJ2-7,-,TRBV6-1,TGTGCCAGCAGGGGGGCGGGGGGCACCTACGAGCAGTACTTC,CASRGAGGTYEQYF
TRBD1,TRBJ2-7,-,TRBV12-3/TRBV12-4,TGTGCCAGCAGTTTGGTCGGGACAGTCTACGAGCAGTACTTC,CASSLVGTVYEQYF
TRBD1,TRBJ1-1,many,TRBV12-3/TRBV12-4,TGTGCCAGCAGTAAAAGACAGGGGGCTGAAGCTTTCTTT,CASSKRQGAEAFF
TRBD1,TRBJ2-7,few,TRBV11-2,TGTGCCAGCAGCGAGACAGGGTACGCACTCTTGTCCTACGAGCAGTACTTC,CASSETGYALLSYEQYF
TRBD2,TRBJ2-3,-,TRBV20-1,TGCAGTGCAATAGCGGGGGGAACAGATACGCAGTATTTT,CSAIAGGTDTQYF
-,TRBJ2-7,-,TRBV12-3/TRBV12-4,TGTGCCAGCAGCTCAGGGGGGGCGGCGTACTTC,CASSSGGAAYF
-,TRBJ1-2,few,TRBV11-2,TGTGCCAGCAGCTTAAGCGACGGGGACTATGGCTACACCTTC,CASSLSDGDYGYTF
TRBD1,TRBJ2-7,few,TRBV20-1,TGCAGTGCTAGAGAGACAGGGGGCTACTACGAGCAGTACTTC,CSARETGGYYEQYF
-,TRBJ1-1,-,TRBV19,TGTGCCAGTAGTATATGGGGCACTGAAGCTTTCTTT,CASSIWGTEAFF
-,TRBJ2-7,many,TRBV7-2,TGTGCCAGCAGCACCCCCGGGACCCCTATCTACGAGCAGTACTTC,CASSTPGTPIYEQYF
-,TRBJ2-2,many,TRBV9,TGTGCCAGCAGCGTAGGAGGAGGATTGAGCACCGGGGAGCTGTTTTTT,CASSVGGGLSTGELFF
-,TRBJ2-7,-,TRBV3-1,TGTGCCAGCAGCTCCGGATATTCCTACGAGCAGTACTTC,CASSSGYSYEQYF
-,TRBJ2-1,few,TRBV7-2,TGTGCCAGCAGCCCCGGGCCGACCGTCCGGAATGAGCAGTTCTTC,CASSPGPTVRNEQFF
TRBD2,TRBJ2-4,many,TRBV6-2/TRBV6-3,TGTGCCAGCAGTTACCCATCGCGGGAGCTTAACGGCATTCAGTACTTC,CASSYPSRELNGIQYF
-,TRBJ2-3,-,TRBV18,TGTGCCAGCTCACCACCGATAAACACAGATACGCAGTATTTT,CASSPPINTDTQYF
-,TRBJ2-7,few,TRBV5-1,TGCGCCAGCAGCTTGGTACTGGCGGGGGCCACCTACGAGCAGTACTTC,CASSLVLAGATYEQYF
TRBD1,TRBJ1-1,many,TRBV12-3/TRBV12-4,TGTGCCAGCAGTCCAGGACAGGGAATGAACACTGAAGCTTTCTTT,CASSPGQGMNTEAFF
-,TRBJ2-1,-,TRBV2,TGTGCCAGCAGGACGAGACCCGGCTGGACTGAGCATGAGCAGTTCTTC,CASRTRPGWTEHEQFF
-,TRBJ2-7,-,TRBV5-6,TGTGCCAGCAGCTTGAGGTCAGGCTCCTTCGAGCAGTACTTC,CASSLRSGSFEQYF